This T cell receptor (beta chain) was sequenced in a study of T-cell reconstitution after alpha-beta-depleted transplantation in children. The study, taken as a whole, reports: Fresh T-cell production supplied most of the T-cell counts and diversity seen one year after transplant.

Unique molecular identifiers were built into the TCRbeta library. TCRdb ran MiXCR on the PCR reads and lists one entry per CDR3 protein. The sample lists around 960,000 distinct CDR3 sequences; about 29% were seen once. Germline assignment: CDR1 KGHDR and CDR2 SFDVKD. The CDR3 totals 14 residues. V gave up 6 bases and J gave up 8 bases, with 16 bases separating them. Note on this clonotype: Its antigen is as yet unknown.

This specimen consisted of PBMCs, mostly from graft donor cells, obtained 360 days after TCRalphabeta/CD19-depleted stem cell transplant. The genes are TRBV24-1 and TRBJ2-1, with D possibly TRBD2 on 6 matching bases. This TCR was recovered from a boy in the first two years of life who had a stem cell transplant for SCID, so the T cells may come from the graft donor. CDR3: CATSRGRGFDEQFF. As DNA, the CDR3 is TGTGCCACCAGTAGGGGACGGGGGTTCGATGAGCAGTTCTTC.